Following are 6 T cell receptor beta chains from one sample sequenced in a study of blood T cell repertoires in COVID-19. Assay: immunoSEQ multiplex PCR; the TCRdb copy retains only in-frame clones and omits some. Among around 30,000 clones listed, approximately 90% were seen once. Sequenced: peripheral blood. The receptors stem from a man aged 55 to 70 with acute or convalescent COVID-19.

The chain uses TRBV7-2 and TRBJ2-7; weak D call: TRBD1 (5 bases). V lost 5 bases to trimming and J lost 7 bases, with 15 bases between them. This CDR3 is 13 amino acids long. The germline V gene has CDR1 SGHTA and CDR2 FQGNSA. Here the CDR3 DNA reads TGTGCCAGCAGCCGACAGATTGCTACAGAGCAGTACTTC. Its protein is CASSRQIATEQYF.

The CDR3, as DNA: TGTGCCAGTAGTTGGACAGGGGGCGTGGGGAGTGGCTACACCTTC. As protein: CASSWTGGVGSGYTF. This chain uses TRBV19 with TRBJ1-2, with 11 nucleotides matching TRBD1. The CDR3 length is 15 residues. Unmatched junction bases numbered 9, after V lost 5 bases and J lost 7 bases. The germline V gene has CDR1 LNHDA and CDR2 SQIVND (reference sequence).

The genes are TRBV7-2 and TRBJ2-1; 8 positions agree with TRBD1. CDR3 length: 16 residues. The V gene end was trimmed by 6 bases and the J gene end by 4 bases; junction bases not matched to a gene: 11. Germline values: CDR1 SGHTA, CDR2 FQGNSA. CDR3 loop: CASSSNGQGAYNEQFF. CDR3 DNA: TGTGCCAGCAGTTCCAATGGGCAGGGGGCATACAATGAGCAGTTCTTC.

The rearrangement links TRBV6-6 to TRBJ2-7, with 8 bases that match TRBD2. Losses at the gene ends were 2 bases for V and 2 bases for J; bases not matched to a gene: 5. The CDR3 loop spans 15 amino acids. The germline gives CDR1 MNHNY, CDR2 SVGAGI (reference sequence). DNA of the CDR3: TGTGCCAGCAGTTACGCTAGCGGGTTCCCCTACGAGCAGTACGTC. This codes for CASSYASGFPYEQYV.

V gene TRBV5-3 combines with J gene TRBJ2-5; TRBD2 is a possible D gene (6 bases). TRBV5-3 is recorded as an ORF, its role being uncertain. Trimming stripped 4 bases from V and 2 bases from J, with 12 bases between. This CDR3 comprises 14 residues. The CDR3 loop is CARSAPDYQETQYF. CDR3 bases: TGTGCCAGAAGCGCACCGGACTATCAAGAGACCCAGTACTTC.

The V call is TRBV11-1, the J call TRBJ2-2, with 8 bases identical to TRBD2. This CDR3 contains 14 residues. Trimming took 3 bases from V and 6 from J; bases not matched to a gene: 3. Germline V gene sequence: CDR1 SGHAT, CDR2 FQDESV (reference sequence). The CDR3 loop is CASSFGGVSGELFF. Written as DNA, the CDR3 is TGTGCCAGCAGCTTCGGGGGGGTCTCCGGGGAGCTGTTTTTT.